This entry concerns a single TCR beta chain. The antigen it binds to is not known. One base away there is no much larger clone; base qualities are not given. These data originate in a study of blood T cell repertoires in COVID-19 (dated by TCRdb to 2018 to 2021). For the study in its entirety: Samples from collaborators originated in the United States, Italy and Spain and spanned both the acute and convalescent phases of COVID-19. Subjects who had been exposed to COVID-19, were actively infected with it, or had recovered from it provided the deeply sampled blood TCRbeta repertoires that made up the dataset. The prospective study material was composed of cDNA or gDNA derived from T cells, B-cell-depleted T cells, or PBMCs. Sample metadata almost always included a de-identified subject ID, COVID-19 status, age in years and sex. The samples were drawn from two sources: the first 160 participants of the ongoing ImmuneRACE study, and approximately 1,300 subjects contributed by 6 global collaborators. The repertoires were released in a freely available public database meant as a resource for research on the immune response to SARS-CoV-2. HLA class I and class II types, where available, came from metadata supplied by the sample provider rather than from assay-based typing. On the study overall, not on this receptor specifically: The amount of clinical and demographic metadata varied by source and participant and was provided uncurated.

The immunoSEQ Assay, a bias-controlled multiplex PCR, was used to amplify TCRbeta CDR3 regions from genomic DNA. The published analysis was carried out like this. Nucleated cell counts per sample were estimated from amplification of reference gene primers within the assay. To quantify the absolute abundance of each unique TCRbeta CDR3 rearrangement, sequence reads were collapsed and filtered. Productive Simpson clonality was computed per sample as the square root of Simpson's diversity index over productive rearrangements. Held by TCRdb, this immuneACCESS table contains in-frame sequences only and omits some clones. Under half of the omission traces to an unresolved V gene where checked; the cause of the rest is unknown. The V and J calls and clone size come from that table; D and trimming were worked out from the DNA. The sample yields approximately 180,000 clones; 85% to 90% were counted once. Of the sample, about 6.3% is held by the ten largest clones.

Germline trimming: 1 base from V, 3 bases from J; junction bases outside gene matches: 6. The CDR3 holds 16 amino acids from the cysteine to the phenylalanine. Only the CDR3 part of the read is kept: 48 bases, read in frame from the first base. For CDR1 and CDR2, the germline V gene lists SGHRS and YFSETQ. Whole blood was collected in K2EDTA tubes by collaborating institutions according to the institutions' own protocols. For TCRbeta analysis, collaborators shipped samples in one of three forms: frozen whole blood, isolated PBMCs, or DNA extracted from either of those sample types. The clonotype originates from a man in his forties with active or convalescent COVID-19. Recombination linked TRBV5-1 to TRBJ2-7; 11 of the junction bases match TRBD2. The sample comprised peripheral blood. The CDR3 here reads CASSLTMGLAVYEQYF. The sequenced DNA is TGCGCCAGCAGCTTGACGATGGGACTAGCGGTCTACGAGCAGTACTTC.